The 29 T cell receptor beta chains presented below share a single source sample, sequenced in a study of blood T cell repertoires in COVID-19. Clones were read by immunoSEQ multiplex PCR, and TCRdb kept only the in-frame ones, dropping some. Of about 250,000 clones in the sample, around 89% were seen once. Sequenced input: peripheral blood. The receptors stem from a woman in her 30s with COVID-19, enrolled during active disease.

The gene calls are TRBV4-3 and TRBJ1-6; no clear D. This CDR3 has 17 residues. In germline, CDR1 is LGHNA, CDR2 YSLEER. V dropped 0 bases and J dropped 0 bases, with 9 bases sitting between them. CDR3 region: CASSQDSGSSYNSPLHF. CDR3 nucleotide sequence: TGCGCCAGCAGCCAAGATTCGGGGAGCTCCTATAATTCACCCCTCCACTTT.

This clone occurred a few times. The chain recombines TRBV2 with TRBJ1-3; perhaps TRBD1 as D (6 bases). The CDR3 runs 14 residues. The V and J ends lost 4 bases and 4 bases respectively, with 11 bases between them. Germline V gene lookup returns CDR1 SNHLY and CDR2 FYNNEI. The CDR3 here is CASSGDISGNTIYF. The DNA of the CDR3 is TGTGCCAGCAGTGGGGACATTAGCGGAAACACCATATATTTT.

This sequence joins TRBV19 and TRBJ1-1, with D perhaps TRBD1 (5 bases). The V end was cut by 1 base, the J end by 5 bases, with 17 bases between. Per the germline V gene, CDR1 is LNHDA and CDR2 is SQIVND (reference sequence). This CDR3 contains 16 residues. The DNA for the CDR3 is TGTGCCAGTAGTATAGTCTTCGGTTTGGGGCTGACTGAAGCTTTCTTT. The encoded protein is CASSIVFGLGLTEAFF.

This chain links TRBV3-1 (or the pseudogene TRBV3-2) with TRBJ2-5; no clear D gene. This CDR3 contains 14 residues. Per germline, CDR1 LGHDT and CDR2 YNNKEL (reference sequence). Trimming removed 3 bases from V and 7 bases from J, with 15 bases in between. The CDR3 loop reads CASSHGHPVSTQYF. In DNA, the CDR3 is TGTGCCAGCAGCCATGGGCACCCTGTTTCGACCCAGTACTTC.

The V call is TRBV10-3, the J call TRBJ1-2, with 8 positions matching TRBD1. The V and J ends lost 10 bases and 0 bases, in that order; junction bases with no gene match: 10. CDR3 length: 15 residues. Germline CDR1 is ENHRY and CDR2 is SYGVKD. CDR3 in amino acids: CATLPVTGANYGYTF. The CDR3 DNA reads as TGTGCCACCCTACCCGTGACAGGGGCTAACTATGGCTACACCTTC.

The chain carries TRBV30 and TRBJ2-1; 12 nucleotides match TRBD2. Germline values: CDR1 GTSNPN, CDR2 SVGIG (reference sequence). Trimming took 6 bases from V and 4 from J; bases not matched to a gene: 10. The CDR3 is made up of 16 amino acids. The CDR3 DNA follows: TGTGCCTGTTTACTAGCGGGAGGCACAGGATACAATGAGCAGTTCTTC. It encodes CACLLAGGTGYNEQFF.

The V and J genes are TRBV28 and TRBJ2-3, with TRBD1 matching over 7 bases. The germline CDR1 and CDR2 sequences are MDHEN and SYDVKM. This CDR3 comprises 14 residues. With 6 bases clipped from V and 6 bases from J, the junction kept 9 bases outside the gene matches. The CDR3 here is CASSTPDRADTQYF. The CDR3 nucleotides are TGTGCCAGCAGCACCCCCGACAGGGCTGATACGCAGTATTTT.

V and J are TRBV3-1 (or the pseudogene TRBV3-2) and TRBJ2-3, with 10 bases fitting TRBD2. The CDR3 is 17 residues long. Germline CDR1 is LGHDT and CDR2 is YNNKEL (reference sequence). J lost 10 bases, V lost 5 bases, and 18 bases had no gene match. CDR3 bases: TGTGCCAGCAGCTGGGCCTCGGGGAGCGGGGGGGCTAACCCGCAGTATTTT. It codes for CASSWASGSGGANPQYF.

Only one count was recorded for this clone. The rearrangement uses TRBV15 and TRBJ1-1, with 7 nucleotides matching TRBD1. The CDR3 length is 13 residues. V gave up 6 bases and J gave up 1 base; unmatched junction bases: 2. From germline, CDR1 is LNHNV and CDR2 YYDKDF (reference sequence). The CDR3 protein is CATREGANTEAFF. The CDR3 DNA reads TGTGCCACCAGAGAGGGGGCGAACACTGAAGCTTTCTTT.

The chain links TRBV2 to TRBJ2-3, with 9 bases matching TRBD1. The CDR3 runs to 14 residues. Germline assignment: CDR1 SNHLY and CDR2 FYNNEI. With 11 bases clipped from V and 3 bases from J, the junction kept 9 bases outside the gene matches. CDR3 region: CALRPTGGTDTQYF. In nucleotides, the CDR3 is TGTGCCCTGCGGCCGACAGGGGGAACAGATACGCAGTATTTT.

CDR3 DNA sequence: TGTGCCAGCAGCCAAGCAGGCGACTACTCCCTTGACTACAATGAGCAGTTCTTC. Amino acid sequence: CASSQAGDYSLDYNEQFF. The chain couples TRBV3-1 (or the pseudogene TRBV3-2) to TRBJ2-1; tentative D call: TRBD2 (5 bases). The V and J ends lost 1 base and 3 bases respectively, with 19 bases between them. The germline gives CDR1 LGHDT, CDR2 YNNKEL (reference sequence). CDR3 size: 18 residues.

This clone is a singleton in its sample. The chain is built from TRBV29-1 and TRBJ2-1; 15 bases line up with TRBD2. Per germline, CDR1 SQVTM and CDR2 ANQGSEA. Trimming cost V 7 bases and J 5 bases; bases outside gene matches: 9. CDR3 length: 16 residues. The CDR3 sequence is CSAAGTSGGPNNEQFF. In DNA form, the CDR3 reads TGCAGCGCTGCCGGGACTAGCGGGGGGCCTAACAATGAGCAGTTCTTC.

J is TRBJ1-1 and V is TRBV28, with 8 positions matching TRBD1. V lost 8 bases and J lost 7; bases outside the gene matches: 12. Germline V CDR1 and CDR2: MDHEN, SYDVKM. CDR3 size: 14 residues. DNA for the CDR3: TGTGCCAGCGGACGACCGGGACAGGATCGTGAAGCTTTCTTT. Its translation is CASGRPGQDREAFF.

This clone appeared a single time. The CDR3 DNA sequence: TGTGCCACGAGCGGGGGGACAGGCGGAGATCAGCCCCAGCATTTT. It codes for CATSGGTGGDQPQHF. The chain combines TRBV10-3 with TRBJ1-5, with 8 bases aligning to TRBD1. The germline CDR1 and CDR2 sequences are ENHRY and SYGVKD. J lost 5 bases, V lost 10 bases, and 13 bases had no gene match. CDR3 length: 15 amino acids.

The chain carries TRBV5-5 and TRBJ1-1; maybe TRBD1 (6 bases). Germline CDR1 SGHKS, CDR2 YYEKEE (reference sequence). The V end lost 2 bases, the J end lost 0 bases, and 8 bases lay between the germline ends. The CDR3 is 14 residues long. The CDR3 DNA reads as TGTGCCAGCAGCTTTAAGGGGGTGAACACTGAAGCTTTCTTT. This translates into CASSFKGVNTEAFF.

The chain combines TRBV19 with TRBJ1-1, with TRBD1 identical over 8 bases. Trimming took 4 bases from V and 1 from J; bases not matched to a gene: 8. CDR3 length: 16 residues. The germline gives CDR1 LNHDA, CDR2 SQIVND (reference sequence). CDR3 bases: TGTGCCAGTAGTAAAACAGGGGGGGGAGCGAACACTGAAGCTTTCTTT. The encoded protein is CASSKTGGGANTEAFF.

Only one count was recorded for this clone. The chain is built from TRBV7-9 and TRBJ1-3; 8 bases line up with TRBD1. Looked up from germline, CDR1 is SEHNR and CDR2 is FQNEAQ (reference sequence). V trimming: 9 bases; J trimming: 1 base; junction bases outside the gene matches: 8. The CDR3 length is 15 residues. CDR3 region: CASLQGDRSGNTIYF. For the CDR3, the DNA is TGTGCCAGTCTACAGGGGGACCGGTCTGGAAACACCATATATTTT.

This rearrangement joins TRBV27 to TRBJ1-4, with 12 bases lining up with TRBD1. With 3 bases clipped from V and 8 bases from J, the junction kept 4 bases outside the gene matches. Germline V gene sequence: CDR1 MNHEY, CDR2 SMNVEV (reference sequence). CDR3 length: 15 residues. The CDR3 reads CASSFGTGGDEKLFF. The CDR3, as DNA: TGTGCCAGCAGTTTTGGGACAGGGGGCGACGAAAAACTGTTTTTT.

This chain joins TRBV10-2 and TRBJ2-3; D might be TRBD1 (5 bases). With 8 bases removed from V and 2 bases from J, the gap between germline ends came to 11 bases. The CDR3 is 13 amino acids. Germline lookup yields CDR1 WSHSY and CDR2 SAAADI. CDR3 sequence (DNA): TGCGCCAGCCGTTTGGGGCACACAGATACGCAGTATTTT. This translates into CASRLGHTDTQYF.

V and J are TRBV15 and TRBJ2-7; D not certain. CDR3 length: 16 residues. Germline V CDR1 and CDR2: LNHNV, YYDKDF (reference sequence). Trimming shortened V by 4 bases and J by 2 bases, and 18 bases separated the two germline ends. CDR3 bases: TGTGCCACCAGCACCCCAGTGAGGAGTGAACCCTACGAGCAGTACTTC. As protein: CATSTPVRSEPYEQYF.

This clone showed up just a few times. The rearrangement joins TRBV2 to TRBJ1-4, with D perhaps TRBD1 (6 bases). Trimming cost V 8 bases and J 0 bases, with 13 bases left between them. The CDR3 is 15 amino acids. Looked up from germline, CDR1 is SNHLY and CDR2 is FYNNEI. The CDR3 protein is CASGGRLATNEKLFF. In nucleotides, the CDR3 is TGTGCCAGCGGGGGCCGACTTGCAACTAATGAAAAACTGTTTTTT.

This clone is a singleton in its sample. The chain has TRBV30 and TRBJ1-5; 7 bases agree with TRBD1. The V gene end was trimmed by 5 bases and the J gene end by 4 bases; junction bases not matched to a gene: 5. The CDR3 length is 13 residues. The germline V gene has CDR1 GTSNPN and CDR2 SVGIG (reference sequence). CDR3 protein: CAWAGQQNQPQHF. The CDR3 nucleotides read TGTGCCTGGGCGGGACAGCAAAATCAGCCCCAGCATTTT.

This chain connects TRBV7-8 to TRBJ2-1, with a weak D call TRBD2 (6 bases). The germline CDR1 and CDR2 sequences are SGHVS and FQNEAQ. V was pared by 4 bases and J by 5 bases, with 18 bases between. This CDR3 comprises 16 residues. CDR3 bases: TGTGCCAGCAGCTCCCCTCCACCGGGAGTAAACAATGAGCAGTTCTTC. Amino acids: CASSSPPPGVNNEQFF.

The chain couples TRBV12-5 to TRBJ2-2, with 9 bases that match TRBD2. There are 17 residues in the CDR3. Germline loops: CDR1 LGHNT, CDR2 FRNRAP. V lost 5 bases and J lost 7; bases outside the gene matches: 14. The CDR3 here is CASGDPISGRRSGELFF. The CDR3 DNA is TGTGCTAGTGGTGACCCAATAAGCGGGAGGAGGAGCGGGGAGCTGTTTTTT.

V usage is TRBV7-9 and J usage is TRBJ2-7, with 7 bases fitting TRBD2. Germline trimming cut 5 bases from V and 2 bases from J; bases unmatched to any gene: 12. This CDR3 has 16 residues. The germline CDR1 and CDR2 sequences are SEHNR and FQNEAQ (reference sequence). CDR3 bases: TGTGCCAGCAGCGCAGGGACCGGGACTACCCCCTACGAGCAGTACGTC. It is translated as CASSAGTGTTPYEQYV.

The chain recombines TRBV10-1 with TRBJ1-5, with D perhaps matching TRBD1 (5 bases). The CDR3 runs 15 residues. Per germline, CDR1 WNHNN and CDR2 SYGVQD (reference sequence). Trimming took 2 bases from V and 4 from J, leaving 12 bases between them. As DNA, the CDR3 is TGCGCCAGCAGTGAGAAGACAGCGAGAAATCAGCCCCAGCATTTT. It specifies CASSEKTARNQPQHF.

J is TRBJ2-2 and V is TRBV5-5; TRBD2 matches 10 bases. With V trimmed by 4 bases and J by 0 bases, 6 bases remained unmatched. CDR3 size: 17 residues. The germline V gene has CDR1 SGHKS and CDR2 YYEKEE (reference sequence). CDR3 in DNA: TGTGCCAGCAGCCGGACCCTAGCGGGGGCGAACACCGGGGAGCTGTTTTTT. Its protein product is CASSRTLAGANTGELFF.

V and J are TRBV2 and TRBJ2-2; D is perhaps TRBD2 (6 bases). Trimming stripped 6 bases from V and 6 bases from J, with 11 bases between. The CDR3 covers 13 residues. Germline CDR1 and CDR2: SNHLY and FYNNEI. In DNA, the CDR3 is TGTGCCAGCAGAACTAGCCCCGCCGGGGAGCTGTTTTTT. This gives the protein CASRTSPAGELFF.

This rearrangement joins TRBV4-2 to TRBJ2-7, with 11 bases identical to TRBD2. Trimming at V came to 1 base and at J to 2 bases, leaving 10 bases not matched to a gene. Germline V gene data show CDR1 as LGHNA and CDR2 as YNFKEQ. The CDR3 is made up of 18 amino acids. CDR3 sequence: CASSQALPSGGLTYEQYF. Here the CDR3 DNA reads TGTGCCAGCAGCCAAGCCCTGCCTAGCGGGGGGCTTACCTACGAGCAGTACTTC.